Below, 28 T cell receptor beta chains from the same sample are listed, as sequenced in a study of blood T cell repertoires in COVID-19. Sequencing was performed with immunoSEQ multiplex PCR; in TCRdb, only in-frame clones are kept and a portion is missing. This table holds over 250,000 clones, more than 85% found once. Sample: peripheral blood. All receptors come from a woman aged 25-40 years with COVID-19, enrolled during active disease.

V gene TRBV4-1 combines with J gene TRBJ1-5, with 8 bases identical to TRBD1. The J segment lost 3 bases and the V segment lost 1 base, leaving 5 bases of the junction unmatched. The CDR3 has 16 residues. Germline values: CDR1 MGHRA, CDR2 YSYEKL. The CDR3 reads CASSQASQGDNQPQHF. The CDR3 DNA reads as TGCGCCAGCAGCCAAGCCTCACAGGGGGACAATCAGCCCCAGCATTTT.

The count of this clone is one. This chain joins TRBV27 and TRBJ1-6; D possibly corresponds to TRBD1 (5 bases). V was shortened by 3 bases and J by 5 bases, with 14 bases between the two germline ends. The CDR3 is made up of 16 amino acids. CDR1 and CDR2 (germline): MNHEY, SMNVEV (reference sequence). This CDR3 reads CASSFLGTGDNSPLHF. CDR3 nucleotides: TGTGCCAGCAGTTTCCTCGGGACGGGAGATAATTCACCCCTCCACTTT.

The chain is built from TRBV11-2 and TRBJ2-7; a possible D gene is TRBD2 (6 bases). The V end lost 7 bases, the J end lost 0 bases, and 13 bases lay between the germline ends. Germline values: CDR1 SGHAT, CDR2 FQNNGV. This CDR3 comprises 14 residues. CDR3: CASTVHGSSYEQYF. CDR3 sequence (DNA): TGTGCCAGCACCGTTCACGGGAGCTCCTACGAGCAGTACTTC.

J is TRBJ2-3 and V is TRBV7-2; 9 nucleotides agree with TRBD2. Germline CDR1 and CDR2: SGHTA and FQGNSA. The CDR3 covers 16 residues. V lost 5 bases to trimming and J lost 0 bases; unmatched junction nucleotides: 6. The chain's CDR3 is CASSLRLAESTDTQYF. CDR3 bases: TGTGCCAGCAGCCTCCGACTAGCGGAGAGCACAGATACGCAGTATTTT.

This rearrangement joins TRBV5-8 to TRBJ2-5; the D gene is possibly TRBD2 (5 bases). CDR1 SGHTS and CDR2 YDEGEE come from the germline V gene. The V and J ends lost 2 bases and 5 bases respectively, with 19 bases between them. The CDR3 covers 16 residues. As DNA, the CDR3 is TGTGCCAGCAGCTTTGGGAGAGGGTTGGGATCGGAGACCCAGTACTTC. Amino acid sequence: CASSFGRGLGSETQYF.

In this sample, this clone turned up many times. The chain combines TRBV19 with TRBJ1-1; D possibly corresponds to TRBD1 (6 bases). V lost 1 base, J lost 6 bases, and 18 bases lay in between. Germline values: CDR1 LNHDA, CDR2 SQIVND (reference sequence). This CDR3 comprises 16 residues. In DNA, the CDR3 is TGTGCCAGTAGTATAGCGCGGGGGGCGGTAAGAGCTGAAGCTTTCTTT. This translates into CASSIARGAVRAEAFF.

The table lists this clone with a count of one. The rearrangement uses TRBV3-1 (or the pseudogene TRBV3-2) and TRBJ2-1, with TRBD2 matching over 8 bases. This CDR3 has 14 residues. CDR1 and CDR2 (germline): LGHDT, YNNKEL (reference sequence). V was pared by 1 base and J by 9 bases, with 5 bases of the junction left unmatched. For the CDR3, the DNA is TGTGCCAGCAGCCAAGTGGCCCTAGCGGGTGAGCAGTTCTTC. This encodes CASSQVALAGEQFF.

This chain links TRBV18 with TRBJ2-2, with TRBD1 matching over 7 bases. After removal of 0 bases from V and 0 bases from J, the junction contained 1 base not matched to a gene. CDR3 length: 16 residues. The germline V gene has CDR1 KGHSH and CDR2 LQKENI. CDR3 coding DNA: TGTGCCAGCTCACCACCGCAGGGGGCGAACACCGGGGAGCTGTTTTTT. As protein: CASSPPQGANTGELFF.

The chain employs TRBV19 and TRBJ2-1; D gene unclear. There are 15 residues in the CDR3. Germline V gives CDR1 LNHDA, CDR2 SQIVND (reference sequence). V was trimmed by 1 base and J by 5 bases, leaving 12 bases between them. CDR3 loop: CASSIVFEAHNEQFF. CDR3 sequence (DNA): TGTGCCAGTAGTATAGTGTTTGAGGCCCACAATGAGCAGTTCTTC.

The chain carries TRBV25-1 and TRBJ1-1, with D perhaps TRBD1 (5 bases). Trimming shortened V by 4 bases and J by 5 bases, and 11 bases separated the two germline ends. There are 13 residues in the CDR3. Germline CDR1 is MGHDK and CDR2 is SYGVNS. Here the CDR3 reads CASSAQGTTEAFF. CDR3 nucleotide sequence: TGTGCCAGCAGTGCTCAGGGTACGACTGAAGCTTTCTTT.

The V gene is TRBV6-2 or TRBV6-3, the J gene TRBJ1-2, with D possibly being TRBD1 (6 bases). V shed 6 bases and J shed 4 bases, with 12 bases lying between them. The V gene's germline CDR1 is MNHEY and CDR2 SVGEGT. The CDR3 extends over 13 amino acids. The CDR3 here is CASSRGFTYGYTF. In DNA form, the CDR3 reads TGTGCCAGCAGCAGGGGTTTTACCTATGGCTACACCTTC.

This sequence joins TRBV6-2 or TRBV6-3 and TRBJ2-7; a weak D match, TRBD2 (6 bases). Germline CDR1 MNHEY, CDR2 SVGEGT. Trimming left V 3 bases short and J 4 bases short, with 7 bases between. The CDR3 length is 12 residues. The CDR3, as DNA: TGTGCCAGCAGTTATGGGAGGTACGAGCAGTACTTC. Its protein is CASSYGRYEQYF.

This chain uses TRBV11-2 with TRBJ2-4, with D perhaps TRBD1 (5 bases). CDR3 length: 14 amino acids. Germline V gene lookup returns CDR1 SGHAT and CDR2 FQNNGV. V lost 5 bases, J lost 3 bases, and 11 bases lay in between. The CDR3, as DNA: TGTGCCAGCAGCCCCCCAGGGAACAAAAACATTCAGTACTTC. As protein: CASSPPGNKNIQYF.

In DNA, the CDR3 is TGCAGCGCCCCGCGGGGCATCGGCGCTGAAGCTTTCTTT. Translated, it gives CSAPRGIGAEAFF. The chain has TRBV29-1 and TRBJ1-1; perhaps TRBD1 as D (5 bases). This CDR3 has 13 residues. The germline gives CDR1 SQVTM, CDR2 ANQGSEA. Trimming shortened V by 7 bases and J by 6 bases, and 18 bases separated the two germline ends.

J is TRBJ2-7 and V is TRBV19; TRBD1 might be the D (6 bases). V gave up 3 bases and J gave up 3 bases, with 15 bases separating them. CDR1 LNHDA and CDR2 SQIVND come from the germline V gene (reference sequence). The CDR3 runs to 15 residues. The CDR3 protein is CASSMTGPSYYEQYF. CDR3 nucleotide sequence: TGTGCCAGTAGTATGACAGGACCTTCCTACTACGAGCAGTACTTC.

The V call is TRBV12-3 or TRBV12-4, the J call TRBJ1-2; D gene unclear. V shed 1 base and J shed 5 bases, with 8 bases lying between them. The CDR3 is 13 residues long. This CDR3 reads CASSLESGYGYTF. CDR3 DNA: TGTGCCAGCAGTTTAGAGAGTGGTTATGGCTACACCTTC.

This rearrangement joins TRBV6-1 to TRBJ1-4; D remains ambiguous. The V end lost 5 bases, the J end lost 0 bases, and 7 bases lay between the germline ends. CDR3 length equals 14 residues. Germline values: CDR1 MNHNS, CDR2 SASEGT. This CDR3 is CASSYQSTNEKLFF. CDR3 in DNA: TGTGCCAGCAGTTATCAGTCAACTAATGAAAAACTGTTTTTT.

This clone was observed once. The CDR3, as DNA: TGTGCCAGTAGTACCCCAGGGGCGGGAGCCCCCTACGAGCAGTACTTC. It is translated as CASSTPGAGAPYEQYF. The chain uses TRBV19 and TRBJ2-7; D is perhaps TRBD2 (7 bases). CDR3 length: 16 amino acids. V lost 4 bases, J lost 2 bases, and 18 bases lay in between. Per germline, CDR1 LNHDA and CDR2 SQIVND (reference sequence).

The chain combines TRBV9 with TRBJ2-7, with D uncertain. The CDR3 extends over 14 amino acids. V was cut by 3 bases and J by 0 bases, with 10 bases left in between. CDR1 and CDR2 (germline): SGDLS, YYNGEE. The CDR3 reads CASSGYGGSYEQYF. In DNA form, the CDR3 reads TGTGCCAGCAGCGGCTACGGCGGCTCCTACGAGCAGTACTTC.

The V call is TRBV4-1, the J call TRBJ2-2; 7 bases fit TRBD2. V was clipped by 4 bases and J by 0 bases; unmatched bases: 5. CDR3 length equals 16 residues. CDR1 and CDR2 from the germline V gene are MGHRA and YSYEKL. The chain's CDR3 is CASSPHGRSNTGELFF. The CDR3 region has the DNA TGCGCCAGCAGCCCGCACGGGAGGTCGAACACCGGGGAGCTGTTTTTT.

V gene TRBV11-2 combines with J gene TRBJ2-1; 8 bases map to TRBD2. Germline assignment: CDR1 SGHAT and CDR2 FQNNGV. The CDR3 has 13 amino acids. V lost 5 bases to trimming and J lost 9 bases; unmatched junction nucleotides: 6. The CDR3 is CASSARLASEQFF. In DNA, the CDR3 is TGTGCCAGCAGCGCAAGACTAGCGTCTGAGCAGTTCTTC. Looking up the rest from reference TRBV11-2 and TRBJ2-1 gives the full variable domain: EAGVAQSPRYKIIEKRQSVAFWCNPISGHATLYWYQQILGQGPKLLIQFQNNGVVDDSQLPKDRFSAERLKGVDSTLKIQPAKLEDSAVYLCASSARLASEQFFGPGTRLTVL.

CDR3: CASGNSGRQETQYF. The CDR3 bases are TGTGCCAGCGGAAATAGCGGGAGACAGGAGACCCAGTACTTC. V is TRBV6-6 and J is TRBJ2-5; TRBD2 aligns across 9 bases. This CDR3 has 14 residues. Losses at the gene ends were 8 bases for V and 5 bases for J; bases not matched to a gene: 9. Germline V gives CDR1 MNHNY, CDR2 SVGAGI (reference sequence).

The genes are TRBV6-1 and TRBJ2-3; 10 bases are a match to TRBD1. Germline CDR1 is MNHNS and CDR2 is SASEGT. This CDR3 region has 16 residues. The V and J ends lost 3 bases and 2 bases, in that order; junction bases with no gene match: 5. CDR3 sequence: CASSDQTGGYTDTQYF. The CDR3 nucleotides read TGTGCCAGCAGTGATCAGACAGGGGGCTACACAGATACGCAGTATTTT.

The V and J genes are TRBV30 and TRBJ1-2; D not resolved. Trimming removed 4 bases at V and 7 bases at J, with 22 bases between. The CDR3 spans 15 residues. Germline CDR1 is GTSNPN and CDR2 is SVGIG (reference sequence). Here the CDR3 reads CAWTGYERPNLGYTF. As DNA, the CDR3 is TGTGCCTGGACGGGGTACGAGCGACCCAACCTTGGCTACACCTTC.

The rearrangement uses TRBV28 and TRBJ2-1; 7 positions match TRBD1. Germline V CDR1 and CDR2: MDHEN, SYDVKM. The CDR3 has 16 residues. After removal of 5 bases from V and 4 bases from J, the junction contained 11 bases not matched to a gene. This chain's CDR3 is CASSRIWDRLYNEQFF. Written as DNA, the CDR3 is TGTGCCAGCAGTAGGATATGGGACAGATTGTACAATGAGCAGTTCTTC.

CDR3 sequence (DNA): TGTGCCAGTAGCTTAAACAGGGACAATCAGCCCCAGCATTTT. It is translated as CASSLNRDNQPQHF. The J gene is TRBJ1-5, the V gene TRBV19; perhaps TRBD1 as D (6 bases). V lost 6 bases and J 3 bases, leaving 12 bases between the germline ends. Germline CDR1 and CDR2: LNHDA and SQIVND (reference sequence). The CDR3 totals 14 residues.

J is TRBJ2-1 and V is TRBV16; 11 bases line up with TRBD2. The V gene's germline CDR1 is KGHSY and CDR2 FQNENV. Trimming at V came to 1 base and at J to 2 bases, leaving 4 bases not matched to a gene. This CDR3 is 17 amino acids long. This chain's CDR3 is CASSQFRSGRAYNEQFF. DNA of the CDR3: TGTGCCAGCAGCCAATTCCGTAGCGGGAGGGCCTACAATGAGCAGTTCTTC. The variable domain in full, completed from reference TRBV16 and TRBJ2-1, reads GEEVAQTPKHLVRGEGQKAKLYCAPIKGHSYVFWYQQVLKNEFKFLISFQNENVFDETGMPKERFSAKCLPNSPCSLEIQATKLEDSAVYFCASSQFRSGRAYNEQFFGPGTRLTVL.

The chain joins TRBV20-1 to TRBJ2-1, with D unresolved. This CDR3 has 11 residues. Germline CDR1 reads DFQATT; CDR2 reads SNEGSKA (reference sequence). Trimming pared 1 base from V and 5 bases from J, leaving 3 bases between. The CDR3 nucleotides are TGCAGTGCTAGAGGAGACAATGAGCAGTTCTTC. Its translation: CSARGDNEQFF.